The sequence of this T cell receptor (beta chain) was determined in a study of blood T cell repertoires in COVID-19. Study context: Both acute and convalescent COVID-19 samples were obtained from the United States, Italy and Spain. PBMCs, B-cell-depleted T cells, or T cells were the source of the cDNA or gDNA that made up the material.

As handled by the study authors: Estimation of nucleated cell counts relied on the amplification of reference gene primers. The data were produced by immunoSEQ multiplex PCR, yet TCRdb's version contains in-frame clones alone and is incomplete. That table is the source of V, J and clone size, and D and trimming were worked out from the DNA. The sample carries about 320,000 clones, roughly nine tenths recorded once. Trimming removed 5 bases at V and 3 bases at J, with 11 bases between. Germline-derived CDR1 and CDR2 are SEHNR and FQNEAQ (reference sequence). The CDR3 length is 14 residues. This chain joins TRBV7-9 and TRBJ1-5, with D possibly matching TRBD1 (5 bases). This TCR came from a woman aged 25 to 39 who had been exposed to COVID-19. The sequencing sample was made of PBMCs or T cells enriched from blood (not recorded which). The chain's CDR3 is CASSPRGSNQPQHF. The CDR3 coding sequence is TGTGCCAGCAGCCCCCGGGGGTCCAATCAGCCCCAGCATTTT.